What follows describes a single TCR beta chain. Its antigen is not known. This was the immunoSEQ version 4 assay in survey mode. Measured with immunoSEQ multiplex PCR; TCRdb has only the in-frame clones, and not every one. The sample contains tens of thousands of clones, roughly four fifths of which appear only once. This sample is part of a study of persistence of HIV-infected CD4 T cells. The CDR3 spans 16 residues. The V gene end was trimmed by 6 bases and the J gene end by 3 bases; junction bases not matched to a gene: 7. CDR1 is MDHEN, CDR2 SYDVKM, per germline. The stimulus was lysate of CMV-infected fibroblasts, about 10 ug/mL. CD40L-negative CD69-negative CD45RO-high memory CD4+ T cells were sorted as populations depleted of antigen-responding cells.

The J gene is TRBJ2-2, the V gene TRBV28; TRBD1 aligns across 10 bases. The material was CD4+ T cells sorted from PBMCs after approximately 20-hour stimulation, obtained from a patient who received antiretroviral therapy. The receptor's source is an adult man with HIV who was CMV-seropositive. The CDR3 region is CASRDRGVGDTGELFF. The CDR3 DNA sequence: TGTGCCAGCAGGGACAGGGGGGTTGGTGACACCGGGGAGCTGTTTTTT.